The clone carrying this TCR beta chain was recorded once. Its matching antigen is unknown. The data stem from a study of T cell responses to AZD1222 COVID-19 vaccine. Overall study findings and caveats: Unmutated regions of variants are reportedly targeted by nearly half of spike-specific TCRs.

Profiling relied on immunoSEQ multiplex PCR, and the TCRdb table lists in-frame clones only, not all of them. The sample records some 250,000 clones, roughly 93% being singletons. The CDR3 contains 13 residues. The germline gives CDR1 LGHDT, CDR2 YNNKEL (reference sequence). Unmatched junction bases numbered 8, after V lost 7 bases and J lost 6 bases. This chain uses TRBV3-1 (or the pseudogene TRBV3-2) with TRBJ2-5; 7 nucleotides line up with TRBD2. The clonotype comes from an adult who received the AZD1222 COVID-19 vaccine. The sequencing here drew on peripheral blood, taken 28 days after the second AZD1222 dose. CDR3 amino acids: CASTPLGGKTQYF. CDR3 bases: TGTGCCAGCACCCCACTCGGGGGGAAGACCCAGTACTTC.